This is a list of T cell receptor beta chains from one sample in a study of T cell clonotyping in hematopoietic cell transplantation. Assay used: immunoSEQ multiplex PCR; TCRdb lists only in-frame clones, some missing. The table shows 30,000 or so clones, with 92% occurring only once. The sample here was PBMCs, taken 100 days after allogeneic stem cell transplant. Source of these receptors: a female patient aged 50-65 years who had an allogeneic stem cell transplant from a related donor, so the T cells may come from the graft donor. Some clones in this sample may be carry-over from other donors' samples. The CDR3 runs from the conserved cysteine through the conserved F or W. D genes are given only for firm matches. A clone size is listed for some rows: how often the clone was seen (once, few, many), or a class if it is expanded.

D gene: .
J gene: TRBJ2-5
clone size: .
V gene: TRBV5-1
CDR3 DNA: TGCGCCAGCAGCTTGACCCCAGGTGTAGAGACCCAGTACTTC
CDR3 protein: CASSLTPGVETQYF

D gene: .
J gene: TRBJ2-3
clone size: .
V gene: TRBV12-1
CDR3 DNA: .
CDR3 protein: CASSPVGAGAGDTQYF

D gene: .
J gene: TRBJ2-2
clone size: .
V gene: TRBV18
CDR3 DNA: TGTGCCAGCTCACCACGTACAGGGGAGGCCGGGGAGCTGTTTTTT
CDR3 protein: CASSPRTGEAGELFF

D gene: TRBD1
J gene: TRBJ2-6
clone size: .
V gene: TRBV7-6
CDR3 DNA: TGTGCCAGCAGCCGTCGTGGACAGGCGAGCTCTGGGGCCAACGTCCTGACTTTC
CDR3 protein: CASSRRGQASSGANVLTF

D gene: .
J gene: TRBJ2-6
clone size: .
V gene: TRBV2
CDR3 DNA: TGTGCCAGCAGTCCCGGGCCAAACTCTGGGGCCAACGTCCTGATTTTC
CDR3 protein: CASSPGPNSGANVLIF

D gene: .
J gene: TRBJ2-5
clone size: once
V gene: TRBV13
CDR3 DNA: TGTGCCAGCAGCTCTCAGGGGGCGGGAGAGGAGACCCAGTACTTC
CDR3 protein: CASSSQGAGEETQYF

D gene: .
J gene: TRBJ2-1
clone size: .
V gene: TRBV1
CDR3 DNA: TGCACCAGCAGCCAGGGACTAGCGGGGGGGCCCCCTCCCTGGAATGAGCAGTTCTTC
CDR3 protein: CTSSQGLAGGPPPWNEQFF

D gene: .
J gene: TRBJ2-7
clone size: .
V gene: TRBV29-1
CDR3 DNA: TGCAGCGTTGTCGAATCCTACGAGCAGTACTTC
CDR3 protein: CSVVESYEQYF

D gene: TRBD2
J gene: TRBJ2-5
clone size: .
V gene: TRBV5-6
CDR3 DNA: TGTGCCAGCAGCCAATTAGCGGGGGGCCCGGTGGAGACCCAGTACTTC
CDR3 protein: CASSQLAGGPVETQYF

D gene: .
J gene: TRBJ2-3
clone size: .
V gene: TRBV19
CDR3 DNA: TGTGCCAGTAGTGAGGGAGATACGCAGTATTTT
CDR3 protein: CASSEGDTQYF

D gene: .
J gene: TRBJ1-5
clone size: .
V gene: TRBV7-8
CDR3 DNA: TGTGCCAGCAGCTCCCCCCGTGGCAATCAGCCCCAGCATTTT
CDR3 protein: CASSSPRGNQPQHF

D gene: .
J gene: TRBJ1-1
clone size: once
V gene: TRBV27
CDR3 DNA: TGTGCCAGCAGTTCTACAGGGAGAACTGAAGCTTTCTTT
CDR3 protein: CASSSTGRTEAFF

D gene: .
J gene: TRBJ1-3
clone size: .
V gene: TRBV28
CDR3 DNA: TGTGCCAGCAGTCGGGACTTGGGGGTCAACACCATATATTTT
CDR3 protein: CASSRDLGVNTIYF

D gene: .
J gene: TRBJ2-3
clone size: .
V gene: TRBV29-1
CDR3 DNA: TGCAGCGTTGTAGAGGCCACAGATACGCAGTATTTT
CDR3 protein: CSVVEATDTQYF

D gene: .
J gene: TRBJ1-5
clone size: once
V gene: TRBV5-1
CDR3 DNA: TGCGCCAGCAGCCTAGAGGAGGGCAAGCCCCAGCATTTT
CDR3 protein: CASSLEEGKPQHF

D gene: TRBD2
J gene: TRBJ2-7
clone size: once
V gene: TRBV11-3
CDR3 DNA: TGTGCCAGCAGCTTGGGAACCGTAGCGGGGGAATCCTACGAGCAGTACTTC
CDR3 protein: CASSLGTVAGESYEQYF

D gene: TRBD1
J gene: TRBJ1-6
clone size: .
V gene: TRBV30
CDR3 DNA: TGTGCCTGGAGTGAGACAGGGGTTCGGACACCCCTCCACTTT
CDR3 protein: CAWSETGVRTPLHF

D gene: TRBD1
J gene: TRBJ2-7
clone size: once
V gene: TRBV7-2
CDR3 DNA: TGTGCCAGCAGCTTCGATGGAGGGACAGGGGGTTACGAGCAGTACTTC
CDR3 protein: CASSFDGGTGGYEQYF

D gene: .
J gene: TRBJ2-5
clone size: once
V gene: TRBV15
CDR3 DNA: TGTGCCACCAGCAGAGATACGGGCCCCTTTGGGGAGACCCAGTACTTC
CDR3 protein: CATSRDTGPFGETQYF

D gene: .
J gene: TRBJ1-1
clone size: .
V gene: TRBV7-9
CDR3 DNA: TGTGCCAGCAGCTTAGATCCGGGAGAAACTGAAGCTTTCTTT
CDR3 protein: CASSLDPGETEAFF

D gene: .
J gene: TRBJ2-3
clone size: .
V gene: TRBV29-1
CDR3 DNA: TGCAGCGTTGATGCGGTTACGGGCACAGATACGCAGTATTTT
CDR3 protein: CSVDAVTGTDTQYF

D gene: TRBD2
J gene: TRBJ2-1
clone size: .
V gene: TRBV4-1
CDR3 DNA: TGCGCCAGCAGCCGCGGGGGGGACTACAATGAGCAGTTCTTC
CDR3 protein: CASSRGGDYNEQFF

D gene: .
J gene: TRBJ1-3
clone size: .
V gene: TRBV30
CDR3 DNA: TGTGCCTGGAGTCAAGGAAACACCATATATTTT
CDR3 protein: CAWSQGNTIYF

D gene: TRBD2
J gene: TRBJ2-3
clone size: .
V gene: TRBV4-1
CDR3 DNA: TGCGCCAGCAGCCAAGATGTCAGGGCGGGGGTAACAGATACGCAGTATTTT
CDR3 protein: CASSQDVRAGVTDTQYF

D gene: .
J gene: TRBJ1-4
clone size: .
V gene: TRBV19
CDR3 DNA: TGTGCCAGTAAAGCGGCAAGAGGGGGGGAAAAACTGTTTTTT
CDR3 protein: CASKAARGGEKLFF

D gene: .
J gene: TRBJ1-2
clone size: .
V gene: TRBV5-1
CDR3 DNA: TGCGCCAGCAGCGGAGGGGTAGGGGGCTATGGCTACACCTTC
CDR3 protein: CASSGGVGGYGYTF

D gene: .
J gene: TRBJ2-5
clone size: .
V gene: TRBV29-1
CDR3 DNA: TGCAGCGTTGAAGGGGGGGTGGGGACCCAGTACTTC
CDR3 protein: CSVEGGVGTQYF

D gene: TRBD1
J gene: TRBJ1-6
clone size: .
V gene: TRBV11-2
CDR3 DNA: TGTGCCAGCAGCTTATCGTCCCGGGACAGAACTTATAATTCACCCCTCCACTTT
CDR3 protein: CASSLSSRDRTYNSPLHF

D gene: TRBD1
J gene: TRBJ2-2
clone size: .
V gene: TRBV5-4
CDR3 DNA: TGTGCCAGCAGACAGACAGGGACCGGGGAGCTGTTTTTT
CDR3 protein: CASRQTGTGELFF

D gene: .
J gene: TRBJ2-6
clone size: .
V gene: TRBV2
CDR3 DNA: TGTGCCAGCAGTGAAATAAAGGGGGCCAACGTCCTGACTTTC
CDR3 protein: CASSEIKGANVLTF

D gene: TRBD1
J gene: TRBJ2-3
clone size: .
V gene: TRBV5-5
CDR3 DNA: TGTGCCAGCAGCTTGGAGGGACAGGGGCTAGATACGCAGTATTTT
CDR3 protein: CASSLEGQGLDTQYF

D gene: .
J gene: TRBJ2-5
clone size: .
V gene: TRBV5-4
CDR3 DNA: TGTGCCAGCAGCTTGTTCCAGGGGGAGACCCAGTACTTC
CDR3 protein: CASSLFQGETQYF

D gene: .
J gene: TRBJ1-2
clone size: .
V gene: TRBV27
CDR3 DNA: TGTGCCAGCAGTTTCGTGGGGGGAAACTATGGCTACACCTTC
CDR3 protein: CASSFVGGNYGYTF

D gene: .
J gene: TRBJ1-2
clone size: .
V gene: TRBV4-3
CDR3 DNA: TGCGCCAGCAGCCCCCGGGACGGCGGGGGCTACACCTTC
CDR3 protein: CASSPRDGGGYTF

D gene: .
J gene: TRBJ2-7
clone size: .
V gene: TRBV5-1
CDR3 DNA: TGCGCCAGCAGCTTGTTGTCGGGGGCGGTGGGCTACGAGCAGTACTTC
CDR3 protein: CASSLLSGAVGYEQYF

D gene: TRBD2
J gene: TRBJ2-3
clone size: .
V gene: TRBV10-1
CDR3 DNA: TGCGCCAGCAGTGAGTCGGTCCTGTCGGGGGGGGACACAGATACGCAGTATTTT
CDR3 protein: CASSESVLSGGDTDTQYF

D gene: .
J gene: TRBJ2-2
clone size: once
V gene: TRBV2
CDR3 DNA: TGTGCCAGCAGGGCAGAACGAACGCCCACCGGGGAGCTGTTTTTT
CDR3 protein: CASRAERTPTGELFF

D gene: .
J gene: TRBJ1-2
clone size: .
V gene: TRBV11-2
CDR3 DNA: TGTGCCAGCAGCTTACTCAAGGGAGGCTATGGCTACACCTTC
CDR3 protein: CASSLLKGGYGYTF

D gene: .
J gene: TRBJ1-5
clone size: .
V gene: TRBV11-2
CDR3 DNA: TGTGCCAGCAGCTTAGTAACCGGGGCAAATCAGCCCCAGCATTTT
CDR3 protein: CASSLVTGANQPQHF

D gene: TRBD2
J gene: TRBJ2-5
clone size: .
V gene: TRBV10-2
CDR3 DNA: TGCGCCAGCAGTCAAACTAGCGGGGGGGCTTCAGAGACCCAGTACTTC
CDR3 protein: CASSQTSGGASETQYF

D gene: .
J gene: TRBJ2-7
clone size: .
V gene: TRBV6-5
CDR3 DNA: TGTGCCAGCAGTACTGGGGGATATTTCAGGGAGCAGTACTTC
CDR3 protein: CASSTGGYFREQYF

D gene: .
J gene: TRBJ2-5
clone size: .
V gene: TRBV18
CDR3 DNA: TGTGCCAGCTCACTCCTACCAGGCCCGGCGGGAGAGACCCAGTACTTC
CDR3 protein: CASSLLPGPAGETQYF

D gene: .
J gene: TRBJ2-1
clone size: .
V gene: TRBV4-3
CDR3 DNA: TGCGCCAGCAGCCAAGATTCGGCTAGCTCTTACAATGAGCAGTTCTTC
CDR3 protein: CASSQDSASSYNEQFF

D gene: .
J gene: TRBJ2-7
clone size: .
V gene: TRBV5-4
CDR3 DNA: TGTGCCAGCAGCTTGGCAGGGTGGGACTACGAGCAGTACTTC
CDR3 protein: CASSLAGWDYEQYF

D gene: .
J gene: TRBJ1-5
clone size: .
V gene: TRBV4-1
CDR3 DNA: TGCGCCAGCAGCCAAGATCCCGGGGGGCTCGTTCAGCCCCAGCATTTT
CDR3 protein: CASSQDPGGLVQPQHF

D gene: .
J gene: TRBJ2-7
clone size: .
V gene: TRBV9
CDR3 DNA: TGTGCCAGCAGCACCCAATCGGGACGGGAACTCTACGAGCAGTACTTC
CDR3 protein: CASSTQSGRELYEQYF

D gene: TRBD2
J gene: TRBJ2-3
clone size: .
V gene: TRBV5-1
CDR3 DNA: TGCGCCAGCAGCTTTGGGACTAGTTTTCAAGATACGCAGTATTTT
CDR3 protein: CASSFGTSFQDTQYF

D gene: .
J gene: TRBJ1-1
clone size: .
V gene: TRBV5-1
CDR3 DNA: TGCGCCAGCAGCGGGGGCAGGGTGAACACTGAAGCTTTCTTT
CDR3 protein: CASSGGRVNTEAFF

D gene: .
J gene: TRBJ2-6
clone size: .
V gene: TRBV27
CDR3 DNA: TGTGCCAGCAGTCCCGCCCTGGGGGCCAACGTCCTGACTTTC
CDR3 protein: CASSPALGANVLTF

D gene: .
J gene: TRBJ2-5
clone size: .
V gene: TRBV7-2
CDR3 DNA: TGTGCCAGCAGCCGACAAATCCAAGAGACCCAGTACTTC
CDR3 protein: CASSRQIQETQYF

D gene: .
J gene: TRBJ2-2
clone size: .
V gene: TRBV4-1
CDR3 DNA: TGCGCCAGCAGCAAATCGGGCCCAGGGTACGGTGGGCTGTTTTTT
CDR3 protein: CASSKSGPGYGGLFF

D gene: .
J gene: TRBJ2-4
clone size: .
V gene: TRBV2
CDR3 DNA: TGTGCCAGCATTTCGACCGGGGGCAACATTCAGTACTTC
CDR3 protein: CASISTGGNIQYF

D gene: TRBD1
J gene: TRBJ2-7
clone size: .
V gene: TRBV7-9
CDR3 DNA: TGTGCCAGCAGGGGGACAGCGTACGAGCAGTACTTC
CDR3 protein: CASRGTAYEQYF

D gene: .
J gene: TRBJ1-6
clone size: .
V gene: TRBV7-3
CDR3 DNA: TGTGCCAGCAGCTTAAGGCAGGGGAATTCGCCCCTCCACTTT
CDR3 protein: CASSLRQGNSPLHF

D gene: .
J gene: TRBJ2-3
clone size: .
V gene: TRBV29-1
CDR3 DNA: TGCAGCGTTGTCTGGCGGAGGGGGGATACGCAGTATTTT
CDR3 protein: CSVVWRRGDTQYF

D gene: .
J gene: TRBJ1-2
clone size: .
V gene: TRBV10-2
CDR3 DNA: TGCGCCAGCAGTGAAGGGGGACTTAACTATGGCTACACCTTC
CDR3 protein: CASSEGGLNYGYTF

D gene: TRBD1
J gene: TRBJ2-1
clone size: once
V gene: TRBV29-1
CDR3 DNA: TGCAGCGGCTGGGACAGGGCAGATGAGCAGTTCTTC
CDR3 protein: CSGWDRADEQFF

D gene: .
J gene: TRBJ2-2
clone size: .
V gene: TRBV7-2
CDR3 DNA: TGTGCCAGCAGCTTATGGGTGTCAGGGGAGCTGTTTTTT
CDR3 protein: CASSLWVSGELFF

D gene: .
J gene: TRBJ2-2
clone size: few
V gene: TRBV9
CDR3 DNA: TGTGCCAGCAGCGTAGACAGGGTTGGGGACATCGGGGAGCTGTTTTTT
CDR3 protein: CASSVDRVGDIGELFF

D gene: .
J gene: TRBJ1-2
clone size: .
V gene: TRBV2
CDR3 DNA: TGTGCCAGCAGTGTAACAGGCTTCGACTATGGCTACACCTTC
CDR3 protein: CASSVTGFDYGYTF